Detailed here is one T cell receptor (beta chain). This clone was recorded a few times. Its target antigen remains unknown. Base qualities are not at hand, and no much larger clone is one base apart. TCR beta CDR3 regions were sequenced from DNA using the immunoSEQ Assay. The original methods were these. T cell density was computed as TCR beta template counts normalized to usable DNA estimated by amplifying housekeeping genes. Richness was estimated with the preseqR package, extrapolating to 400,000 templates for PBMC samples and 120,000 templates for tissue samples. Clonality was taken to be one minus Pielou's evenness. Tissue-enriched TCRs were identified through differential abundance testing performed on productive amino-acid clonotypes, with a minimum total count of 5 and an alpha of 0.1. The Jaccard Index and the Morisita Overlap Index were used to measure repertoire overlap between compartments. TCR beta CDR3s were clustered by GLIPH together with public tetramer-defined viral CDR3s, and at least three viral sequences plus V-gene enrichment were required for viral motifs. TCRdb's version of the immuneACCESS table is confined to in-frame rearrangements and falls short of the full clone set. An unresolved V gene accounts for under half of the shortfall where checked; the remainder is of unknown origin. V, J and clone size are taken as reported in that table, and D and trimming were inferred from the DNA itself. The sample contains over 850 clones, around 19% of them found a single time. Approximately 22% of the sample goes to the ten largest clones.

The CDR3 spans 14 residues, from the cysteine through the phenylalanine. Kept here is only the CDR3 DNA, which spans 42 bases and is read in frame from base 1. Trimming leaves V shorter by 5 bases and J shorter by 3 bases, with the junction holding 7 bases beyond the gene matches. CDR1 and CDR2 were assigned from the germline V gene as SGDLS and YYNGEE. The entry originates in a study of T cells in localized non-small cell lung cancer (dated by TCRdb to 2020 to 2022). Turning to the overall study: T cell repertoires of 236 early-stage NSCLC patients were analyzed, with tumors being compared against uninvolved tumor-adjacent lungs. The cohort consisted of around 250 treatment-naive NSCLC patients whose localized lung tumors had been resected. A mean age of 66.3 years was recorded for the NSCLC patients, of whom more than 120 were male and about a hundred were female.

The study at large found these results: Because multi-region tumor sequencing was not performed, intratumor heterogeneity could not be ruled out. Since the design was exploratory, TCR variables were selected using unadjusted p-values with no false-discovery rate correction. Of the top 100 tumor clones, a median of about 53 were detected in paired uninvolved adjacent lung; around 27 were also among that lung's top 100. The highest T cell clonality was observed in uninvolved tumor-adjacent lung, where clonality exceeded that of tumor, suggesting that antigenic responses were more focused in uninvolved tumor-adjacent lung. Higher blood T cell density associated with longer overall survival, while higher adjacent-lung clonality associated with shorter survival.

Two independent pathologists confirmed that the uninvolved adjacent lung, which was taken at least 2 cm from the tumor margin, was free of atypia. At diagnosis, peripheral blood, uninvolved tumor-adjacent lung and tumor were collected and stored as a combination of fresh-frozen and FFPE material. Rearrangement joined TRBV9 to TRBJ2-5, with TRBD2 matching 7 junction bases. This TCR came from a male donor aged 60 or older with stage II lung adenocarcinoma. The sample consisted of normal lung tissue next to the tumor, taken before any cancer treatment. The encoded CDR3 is CASSGSAGKETQYF. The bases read TGTGCCAGCAGTGGCTCAGCGGGGAAAGAGACCCAGTACTTC.